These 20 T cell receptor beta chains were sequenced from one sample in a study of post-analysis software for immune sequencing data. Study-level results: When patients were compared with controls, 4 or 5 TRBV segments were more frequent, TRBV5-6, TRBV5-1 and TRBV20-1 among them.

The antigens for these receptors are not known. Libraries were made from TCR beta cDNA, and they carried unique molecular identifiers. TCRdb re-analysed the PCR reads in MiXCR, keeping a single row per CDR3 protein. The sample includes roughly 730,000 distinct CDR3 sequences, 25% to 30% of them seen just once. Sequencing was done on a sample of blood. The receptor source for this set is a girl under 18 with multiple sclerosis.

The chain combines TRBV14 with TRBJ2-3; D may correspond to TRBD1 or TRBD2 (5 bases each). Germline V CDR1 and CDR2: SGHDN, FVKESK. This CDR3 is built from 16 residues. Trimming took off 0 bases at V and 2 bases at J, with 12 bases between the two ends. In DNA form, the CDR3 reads TGTGCCAGCAGCCAAGATAAGAGGGGTACCACAGATACGCAGTATTTT. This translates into CASSQDKRGTTDTQYF. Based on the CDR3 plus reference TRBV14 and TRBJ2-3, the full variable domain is EAGVTQFPSHSVIEKGQTVTLRCDPISGHDNLYWYRRVMGKEIKFLLHFVKESKQDESGMPNNRFLAERTGGTYSTLKVQPAELEDSGVYFCASSQDKRGTTDTQYFGPGTRLTVL.

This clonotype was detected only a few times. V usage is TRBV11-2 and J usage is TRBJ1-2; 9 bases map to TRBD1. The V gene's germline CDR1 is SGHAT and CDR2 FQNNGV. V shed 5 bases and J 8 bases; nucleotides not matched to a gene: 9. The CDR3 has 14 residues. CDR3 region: CASSLSRDRVGYTF. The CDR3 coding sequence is TGTGCCAGCAGCCTGTCCCGGGACAGGGTCGGCTACACCTTC.

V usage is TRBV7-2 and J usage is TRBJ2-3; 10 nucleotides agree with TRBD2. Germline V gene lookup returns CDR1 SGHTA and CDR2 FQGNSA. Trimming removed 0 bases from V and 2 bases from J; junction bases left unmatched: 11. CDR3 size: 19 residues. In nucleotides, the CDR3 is TGTGCCAGCAGCTTAGCGCCACGGCTAGCGGGGGCGCCCACAGATACGCAGTATTTT. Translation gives CASSLAPRLAGAPTDTQYF. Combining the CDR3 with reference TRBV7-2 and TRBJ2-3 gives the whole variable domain GAGVSQSPSNKVTEKGKDVELRCDPISGHTALYWYRQSLGQGLEFLIYFQGNSAPDKSGLPSDRFSAERTGGSVSTLTIQRTQQEDSAVYLCASSLAPRLAGAPTDTQYFGPGTRLTVL.

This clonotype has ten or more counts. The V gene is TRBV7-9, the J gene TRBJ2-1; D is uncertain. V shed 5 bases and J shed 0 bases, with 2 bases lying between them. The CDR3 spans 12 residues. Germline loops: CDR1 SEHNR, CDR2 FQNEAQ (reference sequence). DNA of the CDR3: TGTGCCAGCAGCCCCTCCTACAATGAGCAGTTCTTC. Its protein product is CASSPSYNEQFF.

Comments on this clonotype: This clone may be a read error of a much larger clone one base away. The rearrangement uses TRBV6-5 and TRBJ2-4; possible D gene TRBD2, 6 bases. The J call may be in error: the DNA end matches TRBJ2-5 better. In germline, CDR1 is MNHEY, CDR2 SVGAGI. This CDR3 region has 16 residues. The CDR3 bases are TGTGCCGGCAGTAGCGATTTCCGGGACTTACAAGAGACCCAGTACTTC. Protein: CAGSSDFRDLQETQYF.

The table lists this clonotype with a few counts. CDR3 loop: CASSQDRSGSYGYTF. CDR3 DNA sequence: TGTGCCAGCAGCCAAGATCGGTCAGGAAGCTATGGCTACACCTTC. The chain uses TRBV3-1 and TRBJ1-2; no definite D call. The CDR3 is 15 amino acids. Germline CDR1 and CDR2: LGHDT and YNNKEL (reference sequence). V gave up 0 bases and J gave up 4 bases, with 12 bases separating them.

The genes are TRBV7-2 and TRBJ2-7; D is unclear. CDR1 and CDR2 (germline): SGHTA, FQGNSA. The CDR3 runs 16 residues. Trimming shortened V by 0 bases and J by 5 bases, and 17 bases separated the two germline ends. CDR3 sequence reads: CASSLALLEPLHEQYF. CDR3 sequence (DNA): TGTGCCAGCAGCTTAGCGCTCCTAGAGCCCCTCCACGAGCAGTACTTC.

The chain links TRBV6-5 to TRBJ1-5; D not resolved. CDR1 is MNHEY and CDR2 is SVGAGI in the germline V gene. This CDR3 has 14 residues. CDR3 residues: CVNSYRTANQPQHF. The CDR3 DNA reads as TGTGTCAACAGTTACCGTACAGCCAATCAGCCCCAGCATTTT.

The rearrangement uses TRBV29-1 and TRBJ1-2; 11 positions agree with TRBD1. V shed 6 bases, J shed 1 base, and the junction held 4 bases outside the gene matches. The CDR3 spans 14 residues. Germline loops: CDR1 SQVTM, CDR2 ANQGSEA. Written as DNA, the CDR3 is TGCAGCGTAGAGGGACAGGGGGATAACTATGGCTACACCTTC. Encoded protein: CSVEGQGDNYGYTF.

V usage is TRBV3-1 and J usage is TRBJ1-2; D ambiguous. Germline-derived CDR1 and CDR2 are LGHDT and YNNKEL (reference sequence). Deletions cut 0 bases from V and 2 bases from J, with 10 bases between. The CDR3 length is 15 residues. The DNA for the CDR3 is TGTGCCAGCAGCCAAGAGACGCTGTCAAACTATGGCTACACCTTC. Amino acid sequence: CASSQETLSNYGYTF.

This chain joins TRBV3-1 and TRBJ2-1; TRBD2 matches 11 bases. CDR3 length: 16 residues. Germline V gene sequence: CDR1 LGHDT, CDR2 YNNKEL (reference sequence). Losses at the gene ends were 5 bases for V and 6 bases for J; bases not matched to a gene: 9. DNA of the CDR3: TGTGCCAGCAGCTTCCTAGCGGGGGGTATTTCCAATGAGCAGTTCTTC. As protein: CASSFLAGGISNEQFF.

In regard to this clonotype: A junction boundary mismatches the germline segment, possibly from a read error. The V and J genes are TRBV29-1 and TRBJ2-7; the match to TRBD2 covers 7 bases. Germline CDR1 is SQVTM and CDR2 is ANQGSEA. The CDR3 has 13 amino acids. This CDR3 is CSVPGLQSCEQYF. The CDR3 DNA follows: TGCAGCGTCCCGGGACTACAGTCCTGCGAGCAGTACTTC.

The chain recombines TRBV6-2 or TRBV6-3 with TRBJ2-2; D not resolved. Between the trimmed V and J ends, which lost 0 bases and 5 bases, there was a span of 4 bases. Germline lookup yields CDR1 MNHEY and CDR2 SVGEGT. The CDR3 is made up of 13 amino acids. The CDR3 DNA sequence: TGTGCCAGCAGTTACTCGACAACCGGGGAGCTGTTTTTT. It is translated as CASSYSTTGELFF.

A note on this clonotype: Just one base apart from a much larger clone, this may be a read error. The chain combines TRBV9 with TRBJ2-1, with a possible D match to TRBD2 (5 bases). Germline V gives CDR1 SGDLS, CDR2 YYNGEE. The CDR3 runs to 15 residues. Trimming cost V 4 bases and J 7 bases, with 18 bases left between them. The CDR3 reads CASSQTGIGRNEQFF. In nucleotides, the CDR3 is TGTGCCAGCAGCCAGACCGGGATAGGGCGGAATGAGCAGTTCTTC.

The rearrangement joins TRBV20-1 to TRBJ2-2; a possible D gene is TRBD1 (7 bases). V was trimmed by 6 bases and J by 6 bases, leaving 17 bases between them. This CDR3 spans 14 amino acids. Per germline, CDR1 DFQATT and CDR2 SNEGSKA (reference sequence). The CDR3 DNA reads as TGCAGTGCCCCGGAGGGACAGCCCCCCGGGGAGCTGTTTTTT. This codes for CSAPEGQPPGELFF.

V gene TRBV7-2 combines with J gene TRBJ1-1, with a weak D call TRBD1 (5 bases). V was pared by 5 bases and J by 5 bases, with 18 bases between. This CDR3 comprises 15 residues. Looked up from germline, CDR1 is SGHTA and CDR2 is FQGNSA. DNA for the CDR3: TGTGCCAGCAGCGTCTTTAGTGGGGGTCGGACTGAAGCTTTCTTT. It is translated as CASSVFSGGRTEAFF.

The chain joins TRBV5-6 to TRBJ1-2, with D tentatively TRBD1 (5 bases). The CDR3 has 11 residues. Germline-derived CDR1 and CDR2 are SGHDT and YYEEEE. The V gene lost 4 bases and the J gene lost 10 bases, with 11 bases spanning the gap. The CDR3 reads CASSRDGLYTF. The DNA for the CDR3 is TGTGCCAGCAGCCGGGACGGCCTCTACACCTTC.

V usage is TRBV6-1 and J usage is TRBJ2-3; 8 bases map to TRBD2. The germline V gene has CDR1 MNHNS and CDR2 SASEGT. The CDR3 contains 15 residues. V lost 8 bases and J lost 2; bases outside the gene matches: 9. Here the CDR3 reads CASYSSGGPTDTQYF. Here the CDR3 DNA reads TGTGCCAGCTACTCAAGCGGGGGTCCCACAGATACGCAGTATTTT.

In DNA, the CDR3 is TGTGCCACCTTTTCACAGGGGAGCTCCTACAATGAGCAGTTCTTC. Translated, it gives CATFSQGSSYNEQFF. The V call is TRBV19, the J call TRBJ2-1; 7 bases are shared with TRBD1. J gave up 0 bases and V 10 bases, and 9 bases lay outside the gene matches. CDR1 LNHDA and CDR2 SQIVND come from the germline V gene (reference sequence). The CDR3 is 15 residues long.

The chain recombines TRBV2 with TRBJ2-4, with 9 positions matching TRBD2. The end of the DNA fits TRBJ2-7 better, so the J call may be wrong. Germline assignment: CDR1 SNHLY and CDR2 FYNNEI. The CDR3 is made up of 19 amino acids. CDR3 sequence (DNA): TGTGCCAGCAGCGGCATGGGGGGCGGTAAGGCGGGAGGGACCTACGAGCAGTACTTC. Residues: CASSGMGGGKAGGTYEQYF.